A selection of T cell receptor beta chains follows, all from one sample in a study of blood T cells in healthy people across ages. TCRdb reprocessed the 5' RACE reads with MiXCR, giving one entry per CDR3 protein. The profile covers hundreds of thousands of distinct CDR3 sequences, with 58% appearing a single time and about 20% taken by the ten largest. The sample comprised blood. The source of these receptors is a man aged 25-40 years in good health. The CDR3 runs from the conserved cysteine through the conserved F or W. A D gene is named only where the DNA matches it firmly. Clone sizes are given selectively: once, few, many, or a class where the clone is expanded.

j_call: TRBJ2-3
v_call: TRBV5-1
clone_size: NA
d_call: NA
cdr3_nt: TGCGCCAGCAGCTTGGAGACAGGATCTACGCAGTATTTT
cdr3_aa: CASSLETGSTQYF

j_call: TRBJ2-3
v_call: TRBV5-1
clone_size: NA
d_call: NA
cdr3_nt: TGCGCCAGCAGCCCGGGAATGGGCGGGGATACGCAGTATTTT
cdr3_aa: CASSPGMGGDTQYF

j_call: TRBJ1-1
v_call: TRBV5-1
clone_size: few
d_call: NA
cdr3_nt: TGCGCCAGCAGCTTGGGAAGCACCGGGATTGAAGCTTTCTTT
cdr3_aa: CASSLGSTGIEAFF

j_call: TRBJ1-1
v_call: TRBV10-3
clone_size: few
d_call: NA
cdr3_nt: TGTGCCATCAGTGAGCGCACTGAAGCTTTCTTT
cdr3_aa: CAISERTEAFF

j_call: TRBJ2-3
v_call: TRBV6-2/TRBV6-3
clone_size: NA
d_call: NA
cdr3_nt: TGTGCCAGCAGTTCAGAGGGAGATACGCAGTATTTT
cdr3_aa: CASSSEGDTQYF

j_call: TRBJ2-4
v_call: TRBV7-2
clone_size: NA
d_call: TRBD2
cdr3_nt: TGTGCCAGCGCTCCGGGGGGTCGTGACATTCAGTACTTC
cdr3_aa: CASAPGGRDIQYF

j_call: TRBJ1-5
v_call: TRBV12-3/TRBV12-4
clone_size: NA
d_call: NA
cdr3_nt: TGTGCCAGCAGTTTCGGGGGTACGCAGCCCCAGCATTTT
cdr3_aa: CASSFGGTQPQHF

j_call: TRBJ2-4
v_call: TRBV7-2
clone_size: NA
d_call: NA
cdr3_nt: TGTGCCAGCAGCGAGCTAGGGGAAAACATTCAGTACTTC
cdr3_aa: CASSELGENIQYF

j_call: TRBJ2-1
v_call: TRBV4-1
clone_size: NA
d_call: NA
cdr3_nt: TGCGCCAGCAGCCAAGATTCGCAGCGATCCTACAATGAGCAGTTCTTC
cdr3_aa: CASSQDSQRSYNEQFF

j_call: TRBJ2-6
v_call: TRBV29-1
clone_size: few
d_call: TRBD1
cdr3_nt: TGCAGCGTCGAGACAGGGGTTGGGGCCAACGTCCTGACTTTC
cdr3_aa: CSVETGVGANVLTF

j_call: TRBJ1-4
v_call: TRBV4-3
clone_size: NA
d_call: NA
cdr3_nt: TGCGCCAGCAGCCAAGAGAGGAGCGGGGGCAAACTGTTTTTT
cdr3_aa: CASSQERSGGKLFF

j_call: TRBJ1-2
v_call: TRBV3-1
clone_size: NA
d_call: NA
cdr3_nt: TGTGCCAGCAGCCAAATGTTAAAATTTCGGGAAGGCTACACCTTC
cdr3_aa: CASSQMLKFREGYTF

j_call: TRBJ2-7
v_call: TRBV20-1
clone_size: NA
d_call: NA
cdr3_nt: TGCAGTGCTAGACGGGCGGGCAAGCGCGAGCGCTACGAGCAGTACTTC
cdr3_aa: CSARRAGKRERYEQYF

j_call: TRBJ2-7
v_call: TRBV4-3
clone_size: NA
d_call: TRBD2
cdr3_nt: TGCGCCAGCAGCCAAGATGGAATAGCGGGGCTCTACGAGCAGTACTTC
cdr3_aa: CASSQDGIAGLYEQYF

j_call: TRBJ2-7
v_call: TRBV20-1
clone_size: few
d_call: TRBD2
cdr3_nt: TGCAGTGCTGCAACTAGCGGGATCTACGAGCAGTACTTC
cdr3_aa: CSAATSGIYEQYF

j_call: TRBJ1-1
v_call: TRBV2
clone_size: NA
d_call: NA
cdr3_nt: TGTGCCAGCAGTGTCTACCTCACTGAAGCTTTCTTT
cdr3_aa: CASSVYLTEAFF

j_call: TRBJ2-1
v_call: TRBV12-3/TRBV12-4
clone_size: NA
d_call: NA
cdr3_nt: TGTGCCAGCAGTCCGGAGATGACAGGAGGGACCAATGAGCAGTTCTTC
cdr3_aa: CASSPEMTGGTNEQFF

j_call: TRBJ2-3
v_call: TRBV12-3/TRBV12-4
clone_size: NA
d_call: NA
cdr3_nt: TGTGCCAGCAGTTTGATGGGGGGCACAGATGCGCAGTATTTT
cdr3_aa: CASSLMGGTDAQYF

j_call: TRBJ2-1
v_call: TRBV19
clone_size: NA
d_call: TRBD2
cdr3_nt: TGTGCCAGTAGTTTAGCGGGGGGGCTCGTCTATGAGCAGTTCTTC
cdr3_aa: CASSLAGGLVYEQFF

j_call: TRBJ1-2
v_call: TRBV12-3/TRBV12-4
clone_size: NA
d_call: TRBD1
cdr3_nt: TGTGCCAGCAGATGGACAGGGGGCTATGGCTACACCTTC
cdr3_aa: CASRWTGGYGYTF

j_call: TRBJ2-3
v_call: TRBV6-5
clone_size: NA
d_call: TRBD2
cdr3_nt: TGTGCCAGCAGTCCGTTAGCGGGGCTTAGCGCAGATACGCAGTATTTT
cdr3_aa: CASSPLAGLSADTQYF

j_call: TRBJ1-2
v_call: TRBV20-1
clone_size: NA
d_call: NA
cdr3_nt: TGCAGTGCTCCATGGACAGCCCTTAGCTATGGCTACACCTTC
cdr3_aa: CSAPWTALSYGYTF

j_call: TRBJ2-1
v_call: TRBV7-2
clone_size: NA
d_call: NA
cdr3_nt: TGTGCCAGCAGCCCAAGAGATATTTCGGTAATCGATGAGCAGTTCTTC
cdr3_aa: CASSPRDISVIDEQFF

j_call: TRBJ2-4
v_call: TRBV6-1
clone_size: NA
d_call: TRBD1
cdr3_nt: TGTGCCAGCAGTGAAGGCCGGACAGGGGTGAACATTCAGTACTTC
cdr3_aa: CASSEGRTGVNIQYF